The present TCR beta chain was sequenced within a study of CD8+CD57+ T cells in acquired aplastic anemia. The overall study: DNA from sorted CD4+ and CD8+ cells averaged around 3.2 ug. Study-wide findings and caveats: The study identified more than 25 CD8+ CDR3 sequences shared by patients and controls.

CDR3 and TCR beta VDJ profiling relied on genomic DNA as the template. TCRdb re-analysed the reads in MiXCR, keeping a single row per CDR3 protein. The sample contains roughly 290,000 distinct CDR3 sequences, around three fifths of which appear only once. Those patients picked for sequencing had displayed CD8+CD57+ cell expansion on flow cytometry. Receipt of therapy had not occurred in any patient by the time of blood sampling. CDR1 and CDR2 (germline): SEHNR, FQNEAQ (reference sequence). Trimming shortened V by 3 bases and J by 14 bases, and 26 bases separated the two germline ends. This CDR3 spans 16 amino acids. In regard to this clonotype: The antigen remains unidentified.

This TCR came from a human donor with aplastic anemia. Sequenced sample: sorted CD4+, CD8+, or CD8+CD57+ T cells (not recorded which) from PBMCs. The chain combines TRBV7-9 with TRBJ2-1; unclear D gene. The CDR3 spells CASSLGLVAVLGQEFF. CDR3 bases: TGTGCCAGCAGCTTGGGTCTGGTCGCGGTTCTCGGGCAGGAGTTCTTC.